The entry below gives a single T cell receptor beta chain sequence along with its context. Germline CDR1 is SGHDT and CDR2 is YYEEEE. Losses at the gene ends were 4 bases for V and 5 bases for J; bases not matched to a gene: 8. CDR3 length: 16 residues. The data derive from a study of cytomegalovirus exposure and HLA in healthy donors. With 60 Vbeta and 13 Jbeta primers, the PCR was carried out. Libraries were prepared by immunoSEQ multiplex PCR; TCRdb keeps only in-frame clonotypes and omits some of them. The table lists 90,000 to 120,000 clones, around 73% of them singletons. Sequencing was done on a sample of PBMCs. This clonotype was sampled from a man aged 30-40 years in good health and CMV-seronegative. This chain connects TRBV5-6 to TRBJ2-2; TRBD1 matches at 10 bases. Written as DNA, the CDR3 is TGTGCCAGCAGCGTCGACAGGGGGCAATGGACCGGGGAGCTGTTTTTT. Its translation is CASSVDRGQWTGELFF.